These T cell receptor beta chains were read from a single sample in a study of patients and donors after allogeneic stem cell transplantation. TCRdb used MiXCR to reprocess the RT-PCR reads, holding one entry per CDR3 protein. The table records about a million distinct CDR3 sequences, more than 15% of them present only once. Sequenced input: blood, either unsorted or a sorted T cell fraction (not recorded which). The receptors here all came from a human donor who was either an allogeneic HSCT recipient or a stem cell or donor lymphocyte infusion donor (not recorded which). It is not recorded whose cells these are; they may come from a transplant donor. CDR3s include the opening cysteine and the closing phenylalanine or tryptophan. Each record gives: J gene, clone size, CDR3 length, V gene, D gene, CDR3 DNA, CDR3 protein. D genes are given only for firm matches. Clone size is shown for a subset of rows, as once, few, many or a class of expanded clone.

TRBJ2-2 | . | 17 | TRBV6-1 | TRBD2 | TGTGCCAGCAGTGAGACCTGGAGCGGGGCGAACACCGGGGAGCTGTTTTTT | CASSETWSGANTGELFF
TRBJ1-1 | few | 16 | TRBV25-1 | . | TGTGCCAGCAGTGACTTAAGGGGGACGGGGAACACTGAAGCTTTCTTT | CASSDLRGTGNTEAFF
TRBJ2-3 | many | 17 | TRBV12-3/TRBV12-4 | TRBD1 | TGTGCCAGCAGTCGTGACTTACAGGGGCCTCACACAGATACGCAGTATTTT | CASSRDLQGPHTDTQYF
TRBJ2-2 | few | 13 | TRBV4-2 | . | TGTGCCAGCGGCGTTCAGGGTACCGGGGAGCTGTTTTTT | CASGVQGTGELFF
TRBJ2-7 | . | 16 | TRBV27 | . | TGTGCCAGCAGTTTGACCGCAGACTGGAACTCCTACGAGCAGTACTTC | CASSLTADWNSYEQYF
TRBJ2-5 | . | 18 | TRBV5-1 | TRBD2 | TGCGCCAGCAGCGTCGGACTAGCGGGGGGGCCGGGTCAAGAGACCCAGTACTTC | CASSVGLAGGPGQETQYF
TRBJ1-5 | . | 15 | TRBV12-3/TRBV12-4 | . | TGTGCCAGCAGTTCGCAGGGGTTTGCCAATCAGCCCCAGCATTTT | CASSSQGFANQPQHF
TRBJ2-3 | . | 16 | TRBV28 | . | TGTGCCAGCAGTACGACTAGAAGATCTAGCACAGATACGCAGTATTTT | CASSTTRRSSTDTQYF
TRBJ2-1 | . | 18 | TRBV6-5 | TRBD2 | TGTGCCAGCAGTTACGCTAGCGGGGGTGGAGGCTCCTACAATGAGCAGTTCTTC | CASSYASGGGGSYNEQFF
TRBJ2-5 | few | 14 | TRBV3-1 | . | TGTGCCAGCAGCCAAGACAGCCCCAGGGAGACCCAGTACTTC | CASSQDSPRETQYF
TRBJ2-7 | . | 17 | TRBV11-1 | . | TGTGCCAGCAGCTTATCTTTGGGGGACCGGGACCCCTACGAGCAGTACTTC | CASSLSLGDRDPYEQYF
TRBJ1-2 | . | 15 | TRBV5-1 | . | TGCGCCAGCAGCCCTTCGGGTACAGGGTCTCAAGGCTACACCTTC | CASSPSGTGSQGYTF
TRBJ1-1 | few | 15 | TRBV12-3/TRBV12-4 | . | TGTGCCAGCAGTATGGGACGCTGGATGAACACTGAAGCTTTCTTT | CASSMGRWMNTEAFF
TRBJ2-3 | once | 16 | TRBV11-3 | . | TGTGCCAGCAGCTTAGGGGTCGGGACCTACACAGATACGCAGTATTTT | CASSLGVGTYTDTQYF
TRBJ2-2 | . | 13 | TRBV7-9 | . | TGTGCCAGCAGCTTAGATCTATCCGGGGAGCTGTTTTTT | CASSLDLSGELFF
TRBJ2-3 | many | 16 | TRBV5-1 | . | TGCGCCAGCAGCTTGGACGGAGTCGGACCCACAGATACGCAGTATTTT | CASSLDGVGPTDTQYF
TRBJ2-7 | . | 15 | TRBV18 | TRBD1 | TGTGCCAGCTCCCCGGGACAGACAATCTCCTACGAGCAGTACTTC | CASSPGQTISYEQYF
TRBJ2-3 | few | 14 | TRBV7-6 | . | TGTGCCAGCAGCTCCTCTGAGGGCACAGATACGCAGTATTTT | CASSSSEGTDTQYF
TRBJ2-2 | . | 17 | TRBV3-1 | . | TGTGCCAGCAGCCCACTAGGGCGCGGGGCGAACACCGGGGAGCTGTTTTTT | CASSPLGRGANTGELFF
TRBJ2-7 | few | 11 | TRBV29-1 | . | TGCAGCGTTGAGGCGGACTACGAGCAGTACTTC | CSVEADYEQYF
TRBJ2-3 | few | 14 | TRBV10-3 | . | TGTGCCATCAGTGGGTCTCTAGCCACAGATACGCAGTATTTT | CAISGSLATDTQYF
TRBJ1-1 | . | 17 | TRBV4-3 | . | TGCGCCAGCAGCCAAGATGTCGGGGGACCCATGAACACTGAAGCTTTCTTT | CASSQDVGGPMNTEAFF
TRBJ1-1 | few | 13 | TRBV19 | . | TGTGCCAGTAACATTGGACGGGGCACTGAAGCTTTCTTT | CASNIGRGTEAFF
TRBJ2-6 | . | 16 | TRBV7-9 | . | TGTGCCAGCAGCTTTGTCAGCCACTCTGGGGCCAACGTCCTGACTTTC | CASSFVSHSGANVLTF
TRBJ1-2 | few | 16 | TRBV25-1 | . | TGTGCCAGCAGCCGGGTCCTGGGAAAGAATAACTATGGCTACACCTTC | CASSRVLGKNNYGYTF
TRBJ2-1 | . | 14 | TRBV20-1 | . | TGCAGTGCTAGAGCCCACCCAGCGGCAGGGGAGCAGTTCTTC | CSARAHPAAGEQFF
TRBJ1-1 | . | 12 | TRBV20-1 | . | TGCAGTGCTAGAGGGCTAAACGCTGAAGCTTTCTTT | CSARGLNAEAFF
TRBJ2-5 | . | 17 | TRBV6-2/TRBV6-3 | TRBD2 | TGTGCCAGCATCAAAGGGTGGCTAGCGGGTCAGTCGGAGACCCAGTACTTC | CASIKGWLAGQSETQYF
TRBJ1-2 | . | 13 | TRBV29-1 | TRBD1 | TGCACCACCCTAGACCGGGACAGGGTGGGCTACACCTTC | CTTLDRDRVGYTF
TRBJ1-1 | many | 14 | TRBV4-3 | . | TGCGCCAGCAGCCAAGGACATAGGAACACTGAAGCTTTCTTT | CASSQGHRNTEAFF
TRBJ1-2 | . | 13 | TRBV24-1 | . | TGTGCCACCAGTGATTTGCGGTCGGGTGGCTACACCTTC | CATSDLRSGGYTF
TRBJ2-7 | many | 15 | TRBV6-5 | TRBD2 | TGTGCCAGCAGTTACACTAGCGGGGGGGCGAACGAGCAGTACTTC | CASSYTSGGANEQYF